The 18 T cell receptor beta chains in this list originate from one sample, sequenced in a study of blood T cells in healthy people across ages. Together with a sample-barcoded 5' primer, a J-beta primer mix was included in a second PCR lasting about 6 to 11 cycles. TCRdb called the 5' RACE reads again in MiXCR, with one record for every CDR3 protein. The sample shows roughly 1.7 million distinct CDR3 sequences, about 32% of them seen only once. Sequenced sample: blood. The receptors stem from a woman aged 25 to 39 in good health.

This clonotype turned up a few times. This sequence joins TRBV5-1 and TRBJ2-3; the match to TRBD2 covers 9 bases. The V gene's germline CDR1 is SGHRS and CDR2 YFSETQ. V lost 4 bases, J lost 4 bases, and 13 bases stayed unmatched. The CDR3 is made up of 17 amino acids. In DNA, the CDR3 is TGCGCCAGCAGCCAAATCCCTAGCGGGGCTTCCTCAGATACGCAGTATTTT. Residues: CASSQIPSGASSDTQYF.

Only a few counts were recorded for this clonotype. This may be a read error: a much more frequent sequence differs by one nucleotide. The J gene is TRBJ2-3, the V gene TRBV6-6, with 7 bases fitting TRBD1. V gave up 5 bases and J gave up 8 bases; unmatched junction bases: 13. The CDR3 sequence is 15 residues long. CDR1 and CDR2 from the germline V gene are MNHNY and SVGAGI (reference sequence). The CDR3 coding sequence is TGTGCCAGCAGTGACCGACAGGGAGAGTTAGGTACGCAGTATTTT. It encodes CASSDRQGELGTQYF.

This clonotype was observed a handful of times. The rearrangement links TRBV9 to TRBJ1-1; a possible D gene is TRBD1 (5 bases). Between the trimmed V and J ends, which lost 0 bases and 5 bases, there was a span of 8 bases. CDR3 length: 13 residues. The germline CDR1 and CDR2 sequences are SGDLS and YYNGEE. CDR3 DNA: TGTGCCAGCAGCGTAGATGAGGGGACTGAAGCTTTCTTT. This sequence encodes CASSVDEGTEAFF.

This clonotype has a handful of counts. The CDR3: CASSDRDRGPSGANVLTF. The CDR3 DNA sequence: TGCGCCAGCAGCGATCGAGACAGGGGGCCCTCTGGGGCCAACGTCCTGACTTTC. The rearrangement links TRBV4-1 to TRBJ2-6; 10 nucleotides agree with TRBD1. The CDR3 length is 18 residues. CDR1 and CDR2 from the germline V gene are MGHRA and YSYEKL. J gave up 0 bases and V 5 bases, and 7 bases lay outside the gene matches.

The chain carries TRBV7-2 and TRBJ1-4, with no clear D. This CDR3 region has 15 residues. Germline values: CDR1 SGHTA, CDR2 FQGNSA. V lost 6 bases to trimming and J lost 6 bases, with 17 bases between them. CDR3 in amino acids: CASRFSGLLHEKLFF. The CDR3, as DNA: TGTGCCAGCAGGTTCTCCGGGTTACTCCATGAAAAACTGTTTTTT.

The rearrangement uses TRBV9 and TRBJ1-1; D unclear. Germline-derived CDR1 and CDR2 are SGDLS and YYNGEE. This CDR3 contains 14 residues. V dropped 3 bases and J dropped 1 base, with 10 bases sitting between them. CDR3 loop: CASSAGPGNTEAFF. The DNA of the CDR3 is TGTGCCAGCAGCGCGGGTCCAGGGAACACTGAAGCTTTCTTT.

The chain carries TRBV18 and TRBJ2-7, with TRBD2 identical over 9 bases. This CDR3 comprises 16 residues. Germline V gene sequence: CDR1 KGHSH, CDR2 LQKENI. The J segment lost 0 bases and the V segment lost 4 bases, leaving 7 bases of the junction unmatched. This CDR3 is CASSRDSGRSSYEQYF. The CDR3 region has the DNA TGTGCCAGCTCACGGGACAGCGGGAGGAGCTCCTACGAGCAGTACTTC.

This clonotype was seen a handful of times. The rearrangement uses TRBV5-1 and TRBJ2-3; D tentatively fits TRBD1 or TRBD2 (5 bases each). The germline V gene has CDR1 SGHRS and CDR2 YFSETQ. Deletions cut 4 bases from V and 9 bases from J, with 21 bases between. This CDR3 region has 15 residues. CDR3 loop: CASSPGTSRGGTQYF. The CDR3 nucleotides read TGCGCCAGCAGCCCTGGGACCTCAAGGGGTGGGACGCAGTATTTT.

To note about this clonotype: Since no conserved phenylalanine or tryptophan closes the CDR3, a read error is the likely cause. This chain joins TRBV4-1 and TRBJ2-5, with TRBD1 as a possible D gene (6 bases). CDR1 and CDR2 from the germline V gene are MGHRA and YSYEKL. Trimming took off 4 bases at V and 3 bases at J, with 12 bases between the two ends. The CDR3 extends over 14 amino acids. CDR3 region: CASSLATGKETQYC. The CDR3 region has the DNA TGCGCCAGCAGCCTAGCGACAGGAAAAGAGACCCAGTACTGC.

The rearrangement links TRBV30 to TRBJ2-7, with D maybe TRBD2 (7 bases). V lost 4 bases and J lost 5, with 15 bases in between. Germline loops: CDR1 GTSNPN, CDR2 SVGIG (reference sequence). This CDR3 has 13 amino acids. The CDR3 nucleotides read TGTGCCTGGACGGTCAGGGAGGGGGACGAGCAGTACTTC. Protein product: CAWTVREGDEQYF.

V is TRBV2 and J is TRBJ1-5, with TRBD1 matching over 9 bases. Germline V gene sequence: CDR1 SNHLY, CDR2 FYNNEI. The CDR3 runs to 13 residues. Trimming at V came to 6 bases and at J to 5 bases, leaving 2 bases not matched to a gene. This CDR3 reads CASRDRGDQPQHF. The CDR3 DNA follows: TGTGCCAGCAGAGACAGGGGGGATCAGCCCCAGCATTTT.

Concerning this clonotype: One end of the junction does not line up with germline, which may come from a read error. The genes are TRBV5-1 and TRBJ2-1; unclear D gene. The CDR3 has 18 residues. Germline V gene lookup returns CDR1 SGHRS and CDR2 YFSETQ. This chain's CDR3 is CARSLGWSDTSSYNEQFF. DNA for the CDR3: TGCGCCCGCAGCTTGGGATGGAGCGACACGAGCTCCTACAATGAGCAGTTCTTC.

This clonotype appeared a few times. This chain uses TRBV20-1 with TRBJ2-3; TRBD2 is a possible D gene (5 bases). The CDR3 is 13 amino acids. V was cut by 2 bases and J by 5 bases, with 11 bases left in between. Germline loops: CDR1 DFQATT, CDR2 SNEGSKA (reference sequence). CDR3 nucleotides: TGCAGTGCTAGATCCGGAGGTCTAGATACGCAGTATTTT. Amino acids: CSARSGGLDTQYF.

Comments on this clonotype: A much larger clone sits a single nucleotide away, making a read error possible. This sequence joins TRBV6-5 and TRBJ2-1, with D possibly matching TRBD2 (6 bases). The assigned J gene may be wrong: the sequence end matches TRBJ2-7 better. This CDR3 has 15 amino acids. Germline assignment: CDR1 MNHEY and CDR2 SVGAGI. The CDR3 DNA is TGTGCCAGCAGCCAACAAACGGCGGGGTACAATGAGCAGTACTTC. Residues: CASSQQTAGYNEQYF.

CDR3 sequence: CASSAWTSGGRTDTQYF. The CDR3, as DNA: TGCGCCAGCAGCGCTTGGACTAGCGGGGGCCGCACAGATACGCAGTATTTT. The J gene is TRBJ2-3, the V gene TRBV5-1; 13 bases are shared with TRBD2. Per the germline V gene, CDR1 is SGHRS and CDR2 is YFSETQ. V trimming: 4 bases; J trimming: 1 base; junction bases outside the gene matches: 6. The CDR3 has 17 amino acids.

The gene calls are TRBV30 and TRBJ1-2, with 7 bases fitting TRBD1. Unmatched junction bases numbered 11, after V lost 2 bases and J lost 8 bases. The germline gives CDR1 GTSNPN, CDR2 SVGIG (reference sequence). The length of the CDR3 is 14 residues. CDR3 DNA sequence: TGTGCCTGGAGTACGGTTCGGGGGGACAGAGGCTACACCTTC. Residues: CAWSTVRGDRGYTF.

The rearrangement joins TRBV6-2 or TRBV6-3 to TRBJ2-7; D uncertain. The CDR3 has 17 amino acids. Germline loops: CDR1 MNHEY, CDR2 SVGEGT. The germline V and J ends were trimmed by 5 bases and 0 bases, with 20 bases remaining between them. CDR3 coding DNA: TGTGCCAGCAGTCCCGAAACTCGGTTCCGGAGCTCCTACGAGCAGTACTTC. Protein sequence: CASSPETRFRSSYEQYF.

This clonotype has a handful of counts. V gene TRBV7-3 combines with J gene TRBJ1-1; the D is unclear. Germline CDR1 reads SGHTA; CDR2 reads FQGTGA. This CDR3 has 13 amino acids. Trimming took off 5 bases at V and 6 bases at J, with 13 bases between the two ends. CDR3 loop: CASSPSAHAEAFF. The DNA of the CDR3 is TGTGCCAGCAGCCCGTCGGCCCATGCTGAAGCTTTCTTT.